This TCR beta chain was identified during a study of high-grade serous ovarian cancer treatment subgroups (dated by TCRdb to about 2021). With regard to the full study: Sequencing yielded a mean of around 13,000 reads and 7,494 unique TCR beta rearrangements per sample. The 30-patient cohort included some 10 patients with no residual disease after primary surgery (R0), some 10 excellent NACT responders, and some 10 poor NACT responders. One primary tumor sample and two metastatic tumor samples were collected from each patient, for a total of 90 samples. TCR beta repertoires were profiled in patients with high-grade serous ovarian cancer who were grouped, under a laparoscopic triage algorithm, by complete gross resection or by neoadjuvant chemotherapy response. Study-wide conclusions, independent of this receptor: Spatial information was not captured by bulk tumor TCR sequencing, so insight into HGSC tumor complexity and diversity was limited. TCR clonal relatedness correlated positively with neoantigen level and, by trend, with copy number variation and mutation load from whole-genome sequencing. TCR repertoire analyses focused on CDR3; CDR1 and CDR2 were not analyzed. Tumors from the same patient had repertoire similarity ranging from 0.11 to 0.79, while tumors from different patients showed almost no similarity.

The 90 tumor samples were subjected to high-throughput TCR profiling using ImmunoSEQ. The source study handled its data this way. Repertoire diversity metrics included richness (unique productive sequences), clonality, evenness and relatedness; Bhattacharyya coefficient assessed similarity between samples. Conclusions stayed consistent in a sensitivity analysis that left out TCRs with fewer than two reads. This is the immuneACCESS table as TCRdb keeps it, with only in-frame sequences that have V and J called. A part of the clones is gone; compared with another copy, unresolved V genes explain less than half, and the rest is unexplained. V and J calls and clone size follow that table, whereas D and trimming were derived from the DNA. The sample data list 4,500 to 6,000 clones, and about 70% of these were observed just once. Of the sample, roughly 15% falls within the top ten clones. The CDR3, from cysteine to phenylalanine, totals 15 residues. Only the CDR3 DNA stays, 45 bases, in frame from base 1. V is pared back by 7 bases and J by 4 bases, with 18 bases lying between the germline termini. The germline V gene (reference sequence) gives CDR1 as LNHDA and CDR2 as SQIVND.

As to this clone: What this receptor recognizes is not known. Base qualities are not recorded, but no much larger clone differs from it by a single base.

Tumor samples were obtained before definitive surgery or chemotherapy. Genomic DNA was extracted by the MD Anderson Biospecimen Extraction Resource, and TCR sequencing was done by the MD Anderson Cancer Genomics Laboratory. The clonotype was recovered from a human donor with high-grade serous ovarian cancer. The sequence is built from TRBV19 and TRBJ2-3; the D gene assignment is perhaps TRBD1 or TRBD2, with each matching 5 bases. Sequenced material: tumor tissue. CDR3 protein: CASKVGRGAPDTQYF. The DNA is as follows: TGTGCCAGTAAGGTGGGTAGGGGAGCACCAGATACGCAGTATTTT. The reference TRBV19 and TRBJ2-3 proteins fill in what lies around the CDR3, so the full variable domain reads DGGITQSPKYLFRKEGQNVTLSCEQNLNHDAMYWYRQDPGQGLRLIYYSQIVNDFQKGDIAEGYSVSREKKESFPLTVTSAQKNPTAFYLCASKVGRGAPDTQYFGPGTRLTVL.